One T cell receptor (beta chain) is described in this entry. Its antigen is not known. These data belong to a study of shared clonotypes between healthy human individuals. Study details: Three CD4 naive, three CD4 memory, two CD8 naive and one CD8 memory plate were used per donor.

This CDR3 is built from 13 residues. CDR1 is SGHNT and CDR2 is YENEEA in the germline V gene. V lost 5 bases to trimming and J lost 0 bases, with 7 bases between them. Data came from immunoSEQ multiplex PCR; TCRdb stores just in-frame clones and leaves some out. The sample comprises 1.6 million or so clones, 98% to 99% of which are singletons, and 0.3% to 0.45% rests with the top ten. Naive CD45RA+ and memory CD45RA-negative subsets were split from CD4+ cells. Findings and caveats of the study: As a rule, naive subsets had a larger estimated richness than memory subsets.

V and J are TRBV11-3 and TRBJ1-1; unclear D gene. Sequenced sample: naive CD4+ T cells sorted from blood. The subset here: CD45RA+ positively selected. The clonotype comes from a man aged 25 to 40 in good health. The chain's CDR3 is CASSINMNTEAFF. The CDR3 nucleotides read TGTGCCAGCAGCATTAACATGAACACTGAAGCTTTCTTT. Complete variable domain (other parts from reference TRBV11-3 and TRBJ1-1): EAGVVQSPRYKIIEKKQPVAFWCNPISGHNTLYWYLQNLGQGPELLIRYENEEAVDDSQLPKDRFSAERLKGVDSTLKIQPAELGDSAVYLCASSINMNTEAFFGQGTRLTVV.